This TCR beta chain was captured in a study of cytomegalovirus exposure and HLA in healthy donors (dated 2017 in TCRdb). The study in broad terms: According to an earlier analysis of a few hundred of the donors, 150 million to 200 million T cells yielded roughly 100 million unique TCR beta sequences and approximately 280 Gb of sequence data. An early release that covered 640 HLA-typed donors contained approximately 300 gigabases of sequencing data and around 80 million unique TCR sequences. Of the roughly 400 genotyped donors, around 81% fell in the genetic ancestry cluster associated with self-reported Caucasian donors. The aim of the study was to test whether cataloging public T cell receptors could identify signatures of past pathogen exposure. Using immunosequencing, the study profiled T cell repertoires from roughly 650 subjects and related those repertoires to cytomegalovirus serostatus. In addition to the first cohort of roughly 670 subjects, a separate validation cohort of approximately 130 different subjects was used. To predict cytomegalovirus infection status, the study combined high-throughput TCR immunosequencing, statistical association of individual TCRs with disease status, and machine learning. A later analysis re-analyzed previously published TCR beta repertoires from roughly 600 donors and added high-resolution HLA genotyping to study TCR occurrence patterns. Rather than drawing on any new phenotypic data, the later analysis identified candidate immune exposures from TCR beta sequences and the way those sequences occurred across donors. An earlier analysis of 500 to 750 of the donors applied high-throughput TCR beta sequencing to assess whether each TCR beta V gene segment acted as functional or pseudogenic. Donor age, sex, ethnicity and CMV serostatus were compiled together with the repertoire data. Genome-wide SNP genotypes for about three fifths of the 666 donors were used in a later genetic analysis, which treated that subset as a discovery cohort. Every repertoire in the discovery cohort had been generated on one and the same sequencing platform. HLA typing included class I and class II loci at four-digit resolution. The number of typed donors differed by locus: about 620-630 for A, B, C, DRB1 and DQB1; approximately 540 for DQA1; 606 for DPA1; and some 470 for DPB1. Five DR-DQ haplotypes were handled as single units for association and clustering because linkage in the cohort was strong. On average, about 200,000 unique TCR beta nucleotide sequences were sequenced per donor among about 400 genotyped donors of the cohort, with roughly 18% of those sequences being non-productive. Paper-wide results and their limitations: V-gene and J-gene trimming of TCR beta chains was associated with a missense DCLRE1C variant in a later genetic analysis, and the association was replicated in an independent cohort. Strong co-occurrence of HLA alleles, especially DR and DQ, made assigning TCR associations to individual alleles difficult. Because some donors lacked HLA typing at each locus, the association tests relied only on the typed subset. A few of the identified cytomegalovirus-associated TCR beta chains were confirmed in vitro to be specific for cytomegalovirus antigens. A later analysis found that HLA-associated TCR beta chains were more clonally expanded and had lower generation probabilities than equally common non-associated chains. A later analysis found that most CMV-associated TCR beta chains appeared HLA-restricted, with HLA associations seemingly driven largely by CMV exposure. In a later analysis, several top co-occurrence clusters were reported to appear linked to parvovirus B19, influenza, CMV and Epstein-Barr virus. Specific HLA alleles were associated with over 15,000 TCR beta sequences at a false discovery rate of 0.05 in a later analysis. Sequencing depth was assumed to be roughly uniform across donors in the presence/absence analyses, though that assumption may not hold. Most TCR sequences were seen in very few donors, while some public TCRs were found in many individuals. According to a later analysis, TCR association rates differed among HLA loci, with DRB1 alleles showing the most associated TCRs and HLA-C alleles showing the fewest. According to a later genetic analysis, donors in an Asian-associated ancestry cluster had fewer N-insertions in productive TCRs than the approximately 700-donor mean. Immune exposure information for the cohort was limited to CMV serostatus. A group of highly shared sequence variants was considered likely to be a technical artifact of the sequencing pipeline. An earlier analysis of approximately 500 of the donors showed that most TCR beta V segments appeared in productive rearrangements either about 87% or about 30% of the time, which broadly matched IMGT annotations. Cytomegalovirus status was reported to be diagnosed by the classifier with high specificity and sensitivity in both the original and validation cohorts. The cohort was sequenced for TCR beta chains only, and without alpha or paired-chain data the features that could be detected were limited. The earlier analysis of 450 to 700 of the donors excluded approximately 15 rarely observed V segments, including chromosome 9 orphons, because counts were too low. The study listed approximately 150 TCR beta chains as associated with cytomegalovirus. Linkage disequilibrium might explain the correlated functional status among segregating V segments, but an unknown experimental factor could not be excluded. According to the authors, the approach could potentially be generalized to other disease states and immunological phenotypes. Some IMGT-functional V segments, including TRBV6-2 and TRBV6-3, could not be told apart with the 87-base-pair reads, so those segments were excluded. A further reported finding was that TCR beta sequences accurately predicted the HLA-A and HLA-B alleles for most subjects in the first cohort.

In total, about 650 healthy bone marrow donors made up the cohort. At the time of sampling, every cohort member was nominally healthy, though immune exposures that went unrecorded were likely present. The donor was CMV seronegative and was included in the group of approximately 350 seronegative cohort members. Every donor gave a peripheral blood sample, and the peripheral blood mononuclear cells from that sample were used for TCR beta sequencing. The Qiagen DNeasy Blood Extraction Kit was used to extract genomic DNA from the blood cell samples. CDR1 and CDR2 are read off the germline V gene as SNHLY and FYNNEI. The CDR3, cysteine through phenylalanine, is 15 amino acids long. This entry keeps only the CDR3 DNA: 45 bases, framed from base 1. Trimming accounts for 4 bases at V and 0 bases at J, while the number of junction bases matched to no gene is 3. Only a few counts were recorded for this clone. This receptor's antigen is unknown. Base quality data are lacking; no much larger clone is found one base away.

The receptor library was made with the immunoSEQ multiplex PCR assay. A mixture of 60 forward primers for TCR Vbeta segments and 13 reverse primers for TCR Jbeta segments was used in the multiplex PCR. The CDR3 region of rearranged TCR beta genes was amplified from genomic DNA by a multiplex PCR assay. The amplified TCR beta libraries were sequenced on the Illumina HiSeq System as 87-base-pair reads. The authors processed their data as follows. A later analysis counted about 80 million unique TCR beta chains across the 500 to 850 repertoires, and approximately 11 million of these chains were shared by at least two donors. Raw reads were error-corrected and collapsed into unique sequences by a nearest-neighbor algorithm in which closely related sequences were merged to remove PCR and sequencing errors. V, D and J gene segments were assigned by aligning CDR3 sequences to IMGT reference sequences. For a sequence to be retained, a match of at least six nucleotides was required to both a V gene segment and a J gene segment. A rearrangement was called productive if the CDR3 had no stop codons and remained in frame with V and J, and every other rearrangement was called non-productive. CDR3 was defined according to IMGT convention as the region running from the second conserved V-encoded cysteine to the conserved J-encoded phenylalanine. The earlier analysis of some 600 of the donors excluded sequences that lacked an unambiguous match to a single V gene segment. An earlier analysis of a few hundred of the donors classified V segments as functional when productive rearrangements were above 56.7% and as segregating when the standard deviation between donors was above 5%. To diagnose cytomegalovirus status from the catalog of TCR beta chain sequences, a statistical classification framework was built. In a later analysis, V and J genes were assigned by comparing TCR nucleotide sequences against IMGT/GENE-DB human TR gene sequences. The TCRdist pipeline was used in a later analysis to assign CDR3 sequences and most-parsimonious VDJ recombination scenarios. A later analysis defined each TCR beta chain by its CDR3 amino acid sequence plus V-gene family, and excluded reads lacking a unique V-gene family. In a later analysis, nearly 600 highly shared, low-generation-probability nucleotide sequences were removed to address suspected cross-contamination and a sequencing artifact. In a later analysis, a clonal expansion index for each public chain was calculated from normalized within-repertoire ranks of inferred template counts. In a later analysis, generation probabilities were computed using a VDJ recombination model fitted to out-of-frame rearrangements, and the results were checked against IGoR. In a later analysis, hypergeometric tests were used to score TCR-TCR, TCR-HLA and TCR-CMV co-occurrence, with a repertoire-size bias correction applied to TCR pairs. False discovery rates were estimated in a later analysis by permuting HLA or CMV assignments 20 times. In a later analysis, co-occurring TCRs were grouped with DBSCAN, and TCRdist sequence similarity was added when clustering was performed within HLA-allele-positive subsets. Repertoires with fewer than 30,000 or more than 120,000 public chains, plus five repertoires with anomalous nucleotide sharing, were excluded from co-occurrence clustering. Here the immuneACCESS table is served through TCRdb, limited to in-frame sequences with V and J called. Missing clones are a known gap in these copies; in checked studies unresolved V genes cover under half, and the rest lacks a known reason. D and trimming were read from the DNA, whereas the V and J calls and clone size are those reported in that table. This sample lists approximately 140,000 clones; 73% were detected once. 1.3% of the sample lies in the top ten.

In this chain, TRBV2 is recombined with TRBJ1-3; 7 of the junction bases match TRBD1. This receptor was obtained from a woman aged 40 to 50 in good health and CMV-seronegative. Sequences were obtained from PBMCs. The CDR3 protein: CASSVWDSSGNTIYF. The nucleotide sequence reads as follows: TGTGCCAGCAGTGTCTGGGACAGCTCTGGAAACACCATATATTTT.